This is a list of T cell receptor beta chains from one sample in a study of blood T cell repertoires in COVID-19. Clones were sequenced by immunoSEQ multiplex PCR, and TCRdb holds only the in-frame ones, with some missing. The sample holds around 300,000 clones, roughly nine tenths seen once. The sample taken for sequencing was peripheral blood. The source of these receptors is a man between 50 and 59 years old with acute or convalescent COVID-19. The CDR3 runs from the conserved cysteine through the conserved F or W. The order of the fields is J gene, clone size, D gene, V gene, CDR3 protein, CDR3 DNA. The D gene is left open where the match is weak. Clone size is given for some rows only: seen once, a few or many times, or a class if the clone is expanded.

j_call: TRBJ2-7; clone_size: .; d_call: .; v_call: TRBV10-3; cdr3_aa: CAIRTGSYEQYF; cdr3_nt: TGTGCCATCAGGACAGGTTCCTACGAGCAGTACTTC
j_call: TRBJ2-2; clone_size: few; d_call: .; v_call: TRBV9; cdr3_aa: CASSLPPGGPGELFF; cdr3_nt: TGTGCCAGCAGCCTTCCTCCCGGTGGTCCCGGGGAGCTGTTTTTT
j_call: TRBJ2-3; clone_size: .; d_call: TRBD1; v_call: TRBV3-1/TRBV3-2; cdr3_aa: CASSQWIGLGQGGDTQYF; cdr3_nt: TGTGCCAGCAGCCAATGGATCGGCCTCGGACAGGGTGGAGATACGCAGTATTTT
j_call: TRBJ2-1; clone_size: .; d_call: .; v_call: TRBV3-1/TRBV3-2; cdr3_aa: CASSQDWGVYNEQFF; cdr3_nt: TGTGCCAGCAGCCAAGATTGGGGAGTCTACAATGAGCAGTTCTTC
j_call: TRBJ1-4; clone_size: few; d_call: .; v_call: TRBV19; cdr3_aa: CASNQGSNEKLFF; cdr3_nt: TGTGCCAGTAATCAGGGGTCTAATGAAAAACTGTTTTTT
j_call: TRBJ2-1; clone_size: .; d_call: TRBD1; v_call: TRBV5-4; cdr3_aa: CASSATGVAYNEQFF; cdr3_nt: TGTGCCAGCAGCGCTACAGGGGTTGCCTACAATGAGCAGTTCTTC
j_call: TRBJ2-3; clone_size: few; d_call: TRBD1; v_call: TRBV11-2; cdr3_aa: CASSQTRRGQGEDTQYF; cdr3_nt: TGTGCCAGCAGCCAAACCCGCCGGGGACAGGGAGAAGATACGCAGTATTTT
j_call: TRBJ1-6; clone_size: .; d_call: TRBD1; v_call: TRBV7-9; cdr3_aa: CASSPSGQGASSPLHF; cdr3_nt: TGTGCCAGCAGCCCCTCGGGACAGGGGGCGAGTTCACCCCTCCACTTT
j_call: TRBJ1-2; clone_size: once; d_call: TRBD1; v_call: TRBV5-1; cdr3_aa: CASSLDRGGNGYTF; cdr3_nt: TGCGCCAGCAGCTTGGACAGGGGGGGCAATGGCTACACCTTC
j_call: TRBJ2-1; clone_size: .; d_call: .; v_call: TRBV21-1; cdr3_aa: CASSKVPPDLSYNEQFF; cdr3_nt: TGTGCCAGCAGCAAAGTGCCGCCAGACTTATCCTACAATGAGCAGTTCTTC
j_call: TRBJ2-7; clone_size: .; d_call: TRBD2; v_call: TRBV15; cdr3_aa: CATVGTNYEQYF; cdr3_nt: TGTGCCACAGTAGGGACTAACTACGAGCAGTACTTC
j_call: TRBJ2-5; clone_size: .; d_call: TRBD1; v_call: TRBV15; cdr3_aa: CATSRRQGAETQYF; cdr3_nt: TGTGCCACCAGCAGAAGACAGGGGGCCGAGACCCAGTACTTC
j_call: TRBJ1-4; clone_size: .; d_call: .; v_call: TRBV30; cdr3_aa: CAWSTPPDRANEKLFF; cdr3_nt: TGTGCCTGGAGTACCCCACCCGACAGAGCTAATGAAAAACTGTTTTTT
j_call: TRBJ2-1; clone_size: .; d_call: .; v_call: TRBV3-1/TRBV3-2; cdr3_aa: CASSQEADDNEQFF; cdr3_nt: TGTGCCAGCAGCCAAGAAGCGGATGACAATGAGCAGTTCTTC
j_call: TRBJ1-5; clone_size: .; d_call: .; v_call: TRBV2; cdr3_aa: CATNTDSNQPQHF; cdr3_nt: TGTGCCACAAACACAGATAGCAATCAGCCCCAGCATTTT